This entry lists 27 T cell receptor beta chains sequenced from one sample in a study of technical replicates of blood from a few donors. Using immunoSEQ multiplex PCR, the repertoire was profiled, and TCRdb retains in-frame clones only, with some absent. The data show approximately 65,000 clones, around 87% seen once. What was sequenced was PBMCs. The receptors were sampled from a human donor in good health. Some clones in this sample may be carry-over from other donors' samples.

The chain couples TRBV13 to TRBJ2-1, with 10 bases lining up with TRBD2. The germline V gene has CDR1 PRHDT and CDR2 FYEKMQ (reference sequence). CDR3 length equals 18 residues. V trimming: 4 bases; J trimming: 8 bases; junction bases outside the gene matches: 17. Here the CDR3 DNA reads TGTGCCAGCAGCTGGGCCCGATGGGAGCGGGGGGGCCAGGATGAGCAGTTCTTC. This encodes CASSWARWERGGQDEQFF.

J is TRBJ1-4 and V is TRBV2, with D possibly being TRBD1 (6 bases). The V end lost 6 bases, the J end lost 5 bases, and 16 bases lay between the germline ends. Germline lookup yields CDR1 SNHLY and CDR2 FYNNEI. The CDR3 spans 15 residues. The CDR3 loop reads CASRATGQINEKLFF. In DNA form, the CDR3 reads TGTGCCAGCAGGGCTACGGGACAAATAAATGAAAAACTGTTTTTT.

In DNA, the CDR3 is TGTGCCAGCAGCTTGCAACAGGGGGGCCGGAACACTGAAGCTTTCTTT. Its translation: CASSLQQGGRNTEAFF. The chain links TRBV5-5 to TRBJ1-1; TRBD1 matches 8 bases. CDR1 is SGHKS and CDR2 is YYEKEE in the germline V gene (reference sequence). The CDR3 covers 16 residues. The J segment lost 1 base and the V segment lost 1 base, leaving 6 bases of the junction unmatched.

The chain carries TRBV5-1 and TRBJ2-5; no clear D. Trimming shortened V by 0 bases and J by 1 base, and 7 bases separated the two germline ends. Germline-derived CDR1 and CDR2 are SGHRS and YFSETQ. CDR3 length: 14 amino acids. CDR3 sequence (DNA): TGCGCCAGCAGCTTGGTTGCCAGCCAAGAGACCCAGTACTTC. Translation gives CASSLVASQETQYF.

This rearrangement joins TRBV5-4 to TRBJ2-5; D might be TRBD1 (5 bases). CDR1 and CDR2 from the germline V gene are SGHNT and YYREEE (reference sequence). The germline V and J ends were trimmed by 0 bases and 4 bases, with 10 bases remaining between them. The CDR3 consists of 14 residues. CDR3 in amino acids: CASSLAPQAETQYF. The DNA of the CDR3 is TGTGCCAGCAGCTTGGCCCCACAGGCAGAGACCCAGTACTTC.

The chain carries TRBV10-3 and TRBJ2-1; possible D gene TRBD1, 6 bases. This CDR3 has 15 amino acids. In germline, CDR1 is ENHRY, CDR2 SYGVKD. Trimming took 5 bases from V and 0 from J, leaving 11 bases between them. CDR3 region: CAISTGTTSYNEQFF. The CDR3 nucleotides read TGTGCCATCAGTACCGGGACAACCTCCTACAATGAGCAGTTCTTC.

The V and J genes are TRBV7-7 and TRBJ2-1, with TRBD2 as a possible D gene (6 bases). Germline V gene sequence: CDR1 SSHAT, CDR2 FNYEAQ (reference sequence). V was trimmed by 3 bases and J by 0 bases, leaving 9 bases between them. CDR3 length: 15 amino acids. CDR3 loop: CASSFGLTSYNEQFF. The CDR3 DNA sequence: TGTGCCAGCAGCTTCGGACTAACCTCCTACAATGAGCAGTTCTTC.

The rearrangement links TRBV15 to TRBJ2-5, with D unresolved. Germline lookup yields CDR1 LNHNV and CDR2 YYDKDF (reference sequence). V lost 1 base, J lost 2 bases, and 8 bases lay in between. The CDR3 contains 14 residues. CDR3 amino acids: CATSRGQSQETQYF. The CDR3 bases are TGTGCCACCAGCAGAGGACAAAGTCAAGAGACCCAGTACTTC.

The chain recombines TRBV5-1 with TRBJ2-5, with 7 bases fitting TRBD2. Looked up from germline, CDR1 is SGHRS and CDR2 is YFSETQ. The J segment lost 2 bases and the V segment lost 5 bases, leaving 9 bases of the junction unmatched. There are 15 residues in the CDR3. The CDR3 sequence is CASSEGAGAQETQYF. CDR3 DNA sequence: TGCGCCAGCAGTGAAGGGGCGGGAGCTCAAGAGACCCAGTACTTC.

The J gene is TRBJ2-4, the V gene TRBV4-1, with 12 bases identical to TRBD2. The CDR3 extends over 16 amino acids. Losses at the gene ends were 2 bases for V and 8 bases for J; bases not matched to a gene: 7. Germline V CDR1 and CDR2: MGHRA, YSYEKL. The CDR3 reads CASSQILAGGPDIQYF. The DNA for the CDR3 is TGCGCCAGCAGCCAAATCCTAGCGGGAGGGCCAGACATTCAGTACTTC.

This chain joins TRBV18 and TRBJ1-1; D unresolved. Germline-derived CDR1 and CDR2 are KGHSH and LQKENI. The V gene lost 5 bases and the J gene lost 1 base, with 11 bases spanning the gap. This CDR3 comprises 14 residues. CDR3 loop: CASSGNQANTEAFF. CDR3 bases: TGTGCCAGCTCAGGAAACCAGGCGAACACTGAAGCTTTCTTT. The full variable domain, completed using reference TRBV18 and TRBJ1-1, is NAGVMQNPRHLVRRRGQEARLRCSPMKGHSHVYWYRQLPEEGLKFMVYLQKENIIDESGMPKERFSAEFPKEGPSILRIQQVVRGDSAAYFCASSGNQANTEAFFGQGTRLTVV.

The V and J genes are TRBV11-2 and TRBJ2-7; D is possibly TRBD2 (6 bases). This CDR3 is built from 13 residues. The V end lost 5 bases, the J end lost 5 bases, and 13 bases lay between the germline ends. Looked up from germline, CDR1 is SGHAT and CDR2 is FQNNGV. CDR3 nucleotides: TGTGCCAGCAGCACCAGACTAGTGGACGAGCAGTACTTC. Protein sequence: CASSTRLVDEQYF.

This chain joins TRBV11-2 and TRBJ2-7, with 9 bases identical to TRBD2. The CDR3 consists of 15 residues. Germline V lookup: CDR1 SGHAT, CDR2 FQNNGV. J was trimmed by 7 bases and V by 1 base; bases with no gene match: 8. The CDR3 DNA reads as TGTGCCAGCAGCTTAGGTGGTAGCGGGAGACGGGAGCAGTACTTC. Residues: CASSLGGSGRREQYF.

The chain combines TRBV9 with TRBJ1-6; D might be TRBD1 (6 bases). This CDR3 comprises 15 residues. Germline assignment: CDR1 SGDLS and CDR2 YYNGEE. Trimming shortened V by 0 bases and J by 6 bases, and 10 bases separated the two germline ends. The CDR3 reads CASSVGSRGNSPLHF. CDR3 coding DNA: TGTGCCAGCAGCGTAGGGAGCAGGGGTAATTCACCCCTCCACTTT.

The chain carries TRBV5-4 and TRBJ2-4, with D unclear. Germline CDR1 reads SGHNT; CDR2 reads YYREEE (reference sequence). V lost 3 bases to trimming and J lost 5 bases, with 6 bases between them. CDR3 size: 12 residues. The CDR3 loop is CASSSEQNIQYF. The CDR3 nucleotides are TGTGCCAGCAGCTCGGAGCAAAACATTCAGTACTTC.

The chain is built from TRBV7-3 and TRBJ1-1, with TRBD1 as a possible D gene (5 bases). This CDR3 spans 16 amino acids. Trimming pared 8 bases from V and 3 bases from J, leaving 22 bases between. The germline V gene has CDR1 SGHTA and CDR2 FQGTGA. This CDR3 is CASAPVGARGDTEAFF. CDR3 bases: TGTGCCAGCGCTCCCGTCGGGGCCCGGGGGGACACTGAAGCTTTCTTT. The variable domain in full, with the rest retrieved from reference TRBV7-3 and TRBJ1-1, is GAGVSQTPSNKVTEKGKYVELRCDPISGHTALYWYRQSLGQGPEFLIYFQGTGAADDSGLPNDRFFAVRPEGSVSTLKIQRTERGDSAVYLCASAPVGARGDTEAFFGQGTRLTVV.

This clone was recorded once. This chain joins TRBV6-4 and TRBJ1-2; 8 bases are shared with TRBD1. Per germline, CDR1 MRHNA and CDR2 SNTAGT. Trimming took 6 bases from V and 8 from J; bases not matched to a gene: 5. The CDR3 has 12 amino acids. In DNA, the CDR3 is TGTGCCAGCAGCGACAGGGGAATAGGCTACACCTTC. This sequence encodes CASSDRGIGYTF.

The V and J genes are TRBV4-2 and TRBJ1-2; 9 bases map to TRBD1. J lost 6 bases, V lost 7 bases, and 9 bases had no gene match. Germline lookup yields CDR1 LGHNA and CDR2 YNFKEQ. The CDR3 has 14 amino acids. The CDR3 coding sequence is TGTGCCAGCAATACCGACAGGGGGATCAATGGCTACACCTTC. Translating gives CASNTDRGINGYTF.

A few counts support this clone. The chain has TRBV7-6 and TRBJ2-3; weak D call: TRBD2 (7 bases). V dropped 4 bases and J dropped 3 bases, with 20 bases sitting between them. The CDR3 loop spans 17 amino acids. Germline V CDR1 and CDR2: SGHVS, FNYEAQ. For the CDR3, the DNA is TGTGCCAGCAGCTCTGGCGGGGGCCTCAGGGGTACAGATACGCAGTATTTT. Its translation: CASSSGGGLRGTDTQYF.

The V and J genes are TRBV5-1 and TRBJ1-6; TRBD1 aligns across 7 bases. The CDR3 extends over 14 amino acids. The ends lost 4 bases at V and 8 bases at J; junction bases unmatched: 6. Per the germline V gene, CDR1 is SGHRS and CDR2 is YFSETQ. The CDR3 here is CASSEGQEYSPLHF. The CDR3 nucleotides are TGCGCCAGCAGCGAAGGACAGGAGTATTCACCCCTCCACTTT.

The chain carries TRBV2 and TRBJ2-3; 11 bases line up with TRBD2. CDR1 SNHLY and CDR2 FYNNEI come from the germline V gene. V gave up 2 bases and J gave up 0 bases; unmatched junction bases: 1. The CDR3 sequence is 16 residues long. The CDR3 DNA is TGTGCCAGCAGTGAAATAGCGGGAGGGAGCACAGATACGCAGTATTTT. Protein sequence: CASSEIAGGSTDTQYF.

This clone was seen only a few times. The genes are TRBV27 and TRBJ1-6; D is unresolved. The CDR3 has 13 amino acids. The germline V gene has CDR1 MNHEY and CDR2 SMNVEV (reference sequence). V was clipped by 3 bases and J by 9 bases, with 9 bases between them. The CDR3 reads CASSLGAGSPLHF. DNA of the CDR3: TGTGCCAGCAGTTTGGGAGCCGGTTCACCCCTCCACTTT.

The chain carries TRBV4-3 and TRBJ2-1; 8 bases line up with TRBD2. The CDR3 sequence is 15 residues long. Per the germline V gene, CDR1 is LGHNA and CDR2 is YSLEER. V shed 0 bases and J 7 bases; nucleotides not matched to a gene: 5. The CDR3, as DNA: TGCGCCAGCAGCCAAGATCGACTAGCGATGAATGAGCAGTTCTTC. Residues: CASSQDRLAMNEQFF.

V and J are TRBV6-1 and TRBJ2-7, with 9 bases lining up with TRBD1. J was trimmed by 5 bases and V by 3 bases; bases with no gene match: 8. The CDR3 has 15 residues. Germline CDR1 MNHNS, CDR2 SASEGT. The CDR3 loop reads CASSDLQGAQDEQYF. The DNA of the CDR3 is TGTGCCAGCAGTGATTTACAGGGGGCGCAGGACGAGCAGTACTTC.

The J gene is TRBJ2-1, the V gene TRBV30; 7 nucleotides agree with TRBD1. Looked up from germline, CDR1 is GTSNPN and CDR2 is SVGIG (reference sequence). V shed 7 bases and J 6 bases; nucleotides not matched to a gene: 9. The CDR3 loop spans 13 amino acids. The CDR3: CAFRGFARNEQFF. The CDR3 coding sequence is TGTGCCTTCAGGGGGTTCGCTCGCAATGAGCAGTTCTTC.

The CDR3 DNA reads TGTGCTAGTGGTTCTAATTGGGGACAGGGGACCGAAAAACTGTTTTTT. Translation gives CASGSNWGQGTEKLFF. The gene calls are TRBV12-5 and TRBJ1-4; TRBD1 matches 10 bases. The CDR3 has 16 residues. CDR1 is LGHNT, CDR2 FRNRAP, per germline. The J segment lost 8 bases and the V segment lost 4 bases, leaving 10 bases of the junction unmatched. The complete variable domain, with remaining parts taken from reference TRBV12-5 and TRBJ1-4, reads DARVTQTPRHKVTEMGQEVTMRCQPILGHNTVFWYRQTMMQGLELLAYFRNRAPLDDSGMPKDRFSAEMPDATLATLKIQPSEPRDSAVYFCASGSNWGQGTEKLFFGSGTQLSVL.

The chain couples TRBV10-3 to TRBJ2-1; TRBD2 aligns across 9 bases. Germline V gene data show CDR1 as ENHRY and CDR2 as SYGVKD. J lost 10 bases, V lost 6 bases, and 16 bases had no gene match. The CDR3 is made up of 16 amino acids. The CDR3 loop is CAIRDGAGGGSREQFF. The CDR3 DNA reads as TGTGCCATCAGGGACGGAGCGGGGGGTGGGTCCAGGGAGCAGTTCTTC.